This T cell receptor beta chain was documented in a study of beta chain features in type 1 diabetes. About the study: Cell yields, age and gender were similar between patients and healthy donors. There were 107,917,701 sorted cells examined across all samples.

CD4+ naive, central memory, regulatory and stem cell-like memory subsets were isolated by sorting on CD45RO/CCR7/CD25/CD127/CD95/CD27. As concerns this clone: Its matching antigen is unknown.

As every portion of the isolated RNA was reverse transcribed, the sequencing read expressed TCRB transcripts. Measured with immunoSEQ multiplex PCR; TCRdb has only the in-frame clones, and not every one. Of 300,000 to 400,000 clones in the sample, roughly 13% were seen once. J was trimmed by 3 bases and V by 9 bases; bases with no gene match: 11. The V gene's germline CDR1 is SGHVS and CDR2 FQNEAQ. This CDR3 spans 14 amino acids. The study's findings and limits: Whatever favoring of shorter templates PCR might show would apply equally to patients and controls. Researchers report that Type 1 diabetes patients had moderately but significantly shorter TCRB CDR3s across all four CD4+ subsets.

The origin of this receptor is a woman under 30 with type 1 diabetes. Sample: naive CD4+ T cells from blood. J is TRBJ2-7 and V is TRBV7-8, with 7 bases identical to TRBD1. In DNA, the CDR3 is TGTGCCAGTTTAAGGACAGGACGATTCTACGAGCAGTACTTC. The encoded protein is CASLRTGRFYEQYF.